This T cell receptor (beta chain) appears in the sequencing data of a study of HIV-infected patients and healthy controls. This clonotype occurred many times. Its specificity is not known. Roughly three months, about 14 weeks, into antiretroviral therapy, follow-up blood was collected. The repertoire came from unfractionated whole blood and reflected all unsorted peripheral T cells. Alpha and beta constant-region primers primed reverse transcription of around 500 ng RNA. Using multiplexing indices, alpha and beta chain libraries were generated apart by chain-specific third strand synthesis. The cDNA received a 5' RACE adapter containing a random hexamer plus an SP2 sequencing primer site. TCRdb itself ran the 5' RACE reads through MiXCR, one entry per CDR3 protein. The table lists about 14,000 distinct CDR3 sequences, approximately 12% of them singletons. V was trimmed by 3 bases and J by 3 bases, leaving 18 bases between them. The CDR3 has 15 amino acids. Germline CDR1 reads DFQATT; CDR2 reads SNEGSKA (reference sequence).

Study findings and constraints: HIV+ repertoires were severely depleted of MAIT alpha-chain CDR3s, unlike healthy controls.

The sample consisted of blood, taken during antiretroviral therapy. The V and J genes are TRBV20-1 and TRBJ2-7; perhaps TRBD2 as D (6 bases). The TCR comes from an adult with HIV infection. The donor label of this sample is uncertain. The CDR3 region is CSASSSARGGYEQYF. The CDR3 DNA is TGCAGTGCTAGCTCTTCTGCCCGGGGAGGCTACGAGCAGTACTTC.